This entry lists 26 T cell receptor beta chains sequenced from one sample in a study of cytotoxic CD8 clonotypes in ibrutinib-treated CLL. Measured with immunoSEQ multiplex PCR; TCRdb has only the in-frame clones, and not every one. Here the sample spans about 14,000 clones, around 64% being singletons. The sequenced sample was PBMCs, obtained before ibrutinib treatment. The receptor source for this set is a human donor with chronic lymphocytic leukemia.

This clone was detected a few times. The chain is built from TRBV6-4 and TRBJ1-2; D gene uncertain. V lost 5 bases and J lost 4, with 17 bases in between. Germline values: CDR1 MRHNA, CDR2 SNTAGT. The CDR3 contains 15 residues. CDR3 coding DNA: TGTGCCAGCAGTATTCTGCCGGGCTATCTCTATGGCTACACCTTC. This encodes CASSILPGYLYGYTF.

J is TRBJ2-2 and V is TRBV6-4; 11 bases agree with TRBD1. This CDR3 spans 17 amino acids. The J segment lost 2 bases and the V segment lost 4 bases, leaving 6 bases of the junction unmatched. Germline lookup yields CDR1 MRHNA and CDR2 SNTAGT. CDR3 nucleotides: TGTGCCAGCAGTGTCGGGACAGGGGGTTACAACACCGGGGAGCTGTTTTTT. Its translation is CASSVGTGGYNTGELFF.

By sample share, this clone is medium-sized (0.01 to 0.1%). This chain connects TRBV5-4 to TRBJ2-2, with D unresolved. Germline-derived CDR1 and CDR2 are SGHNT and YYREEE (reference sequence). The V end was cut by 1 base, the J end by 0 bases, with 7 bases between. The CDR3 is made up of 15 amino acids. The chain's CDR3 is CASSLMSANTGELFF. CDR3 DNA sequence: TGTGCCAGCAGCTTGATGTCAGCGAACACCGGGGAGCTGTTTTTT.

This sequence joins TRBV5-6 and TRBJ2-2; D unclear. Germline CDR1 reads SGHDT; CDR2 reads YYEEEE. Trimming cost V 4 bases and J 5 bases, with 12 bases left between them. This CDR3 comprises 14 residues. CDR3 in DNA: TGTGCCAGCAGCCAGTGGCTCCTTACCGGGGAGCTGTTTTTT. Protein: CASSQWLLTGELFF.

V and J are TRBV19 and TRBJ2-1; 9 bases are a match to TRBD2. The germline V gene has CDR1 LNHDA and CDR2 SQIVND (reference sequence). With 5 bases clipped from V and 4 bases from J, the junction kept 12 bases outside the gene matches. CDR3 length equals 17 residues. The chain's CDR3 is CASSHLPSGTGYNEQFF. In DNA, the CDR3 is TGTGCCAGTAGTCACCTCCCTAGCGGGACTGGTTACAATGAGCAGTTCTTC. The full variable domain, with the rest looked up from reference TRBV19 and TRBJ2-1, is DGGITQSPKYLFRKEGQNVTLSCEQNLNHDAMYWYRQDPGQGLRLIYYSQIVNDFQKGDIAEGYSVSREKKESFPLTVTSAQKNPTAFYLCASSHLPSGTGYNEQFFGPGTRLTVL.

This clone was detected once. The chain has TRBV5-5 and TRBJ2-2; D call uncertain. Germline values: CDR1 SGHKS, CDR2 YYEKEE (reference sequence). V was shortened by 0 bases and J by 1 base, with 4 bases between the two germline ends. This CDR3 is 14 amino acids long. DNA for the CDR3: TGTGCCAGCAGCTTGGAACTGAACACCGGGGAGCTGTTTTTT. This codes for CASSLELNTGELFF.

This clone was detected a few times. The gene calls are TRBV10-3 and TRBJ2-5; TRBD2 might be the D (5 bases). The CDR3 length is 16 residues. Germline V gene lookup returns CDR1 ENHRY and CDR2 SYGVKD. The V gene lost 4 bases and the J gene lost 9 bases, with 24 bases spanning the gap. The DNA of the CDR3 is TGTGCCATCAGTGCAGTCCGAGACAAAAAATCCGGGGCCCAGTACTTC. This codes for CAISAVRDKKSGAQYF.

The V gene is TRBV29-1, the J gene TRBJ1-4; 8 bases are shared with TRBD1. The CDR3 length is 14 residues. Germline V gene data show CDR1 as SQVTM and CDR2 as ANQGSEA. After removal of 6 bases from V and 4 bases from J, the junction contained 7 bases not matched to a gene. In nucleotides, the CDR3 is TGCAGCGTCCAAACAGGGGGAAGTAATGAAAAACTGTTTTTT. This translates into CSVQTGGSNEKLFF.

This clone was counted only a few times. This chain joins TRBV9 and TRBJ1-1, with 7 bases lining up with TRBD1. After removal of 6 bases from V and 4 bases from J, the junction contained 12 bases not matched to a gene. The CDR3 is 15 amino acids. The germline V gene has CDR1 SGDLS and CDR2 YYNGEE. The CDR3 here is CASTATGAFVTEAFF. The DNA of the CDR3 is TGTGCCAGCACCGCCACAGGGGCTTTTGTCACTGAAGCTTTCTTT.

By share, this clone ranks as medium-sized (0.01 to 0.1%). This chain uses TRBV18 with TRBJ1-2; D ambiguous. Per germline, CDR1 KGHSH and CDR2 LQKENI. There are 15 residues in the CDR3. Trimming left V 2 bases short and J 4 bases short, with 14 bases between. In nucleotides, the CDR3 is TGTGCCAGCTCACCAAGGGCCGAGACGACCTATGGCTACACCTTC. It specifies CASSPRAETTYGYTF.

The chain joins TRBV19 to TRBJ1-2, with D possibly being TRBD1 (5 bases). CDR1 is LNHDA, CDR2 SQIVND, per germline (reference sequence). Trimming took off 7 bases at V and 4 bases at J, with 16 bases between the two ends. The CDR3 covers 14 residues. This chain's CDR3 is CASIIRDGPYGYTF. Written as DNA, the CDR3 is TGTGCCAGTATCATCCGGGACGGACCCTATGGCTACACCTTC.

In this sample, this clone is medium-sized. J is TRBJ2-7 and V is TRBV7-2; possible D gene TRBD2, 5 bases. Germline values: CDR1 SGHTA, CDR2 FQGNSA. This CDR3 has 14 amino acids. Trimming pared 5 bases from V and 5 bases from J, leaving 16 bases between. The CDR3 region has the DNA TGTGCCAGCAGCCTCGAGACGGGAATAGACGAGCAGTACGTC. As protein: CASSLETGIDEQYV.

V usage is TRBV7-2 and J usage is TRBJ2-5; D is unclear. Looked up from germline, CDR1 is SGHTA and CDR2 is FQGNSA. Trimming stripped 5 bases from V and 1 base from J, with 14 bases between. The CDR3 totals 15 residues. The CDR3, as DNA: TGTGCCAGCAGCCTCGATTTATGGGGCCAAGAGACCCAGTACTTC. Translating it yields CASSLDLWGQETQYF.

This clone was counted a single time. This CDR3 reads CASSLSSGGANVLTF. For the CDR3, the DNA is TGTGCCAGCAGTTTATCCTCTGGTGGGGCCAACGTCCTGACTTTC. The chain combines TRBV27 with TRBJ2-6; the D is unclear. The CDR3 is 15 residues long. Deletions cut 0 bases from V and 3 bases from J, with 6 bases between. Germline assignment: CDR1 MNHEY and CDR2 SMNVEV (reference sequence). Full variable domain (outside the CDR3, taken from reference TRBV27 and TRBJ2-6): EAQVTQNPRYLITVTGKKLTVTCSQNMNHEYMSWYRQDPGLGLRQIYYSMNVEVTDKGDVPEGYKVSRKEKRNFPLILESPSPNQTSLYFCASSLSSGGANVLTFGAGSRLTVL.

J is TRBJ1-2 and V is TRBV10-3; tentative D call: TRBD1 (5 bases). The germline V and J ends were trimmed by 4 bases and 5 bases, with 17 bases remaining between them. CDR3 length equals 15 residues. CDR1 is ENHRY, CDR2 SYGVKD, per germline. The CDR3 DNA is TGTGCCATCAGTGGGGCGATGGACACGGCATATGGCTACACCTTC. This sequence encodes CAISGAMDTAYGYTF.

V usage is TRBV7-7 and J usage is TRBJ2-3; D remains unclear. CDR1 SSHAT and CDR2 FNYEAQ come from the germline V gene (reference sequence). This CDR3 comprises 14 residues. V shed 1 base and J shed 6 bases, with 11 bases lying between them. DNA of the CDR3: TGTGCCAGCAGCTTAGGGGCAGGCTTTGATACGCAGTATTTT. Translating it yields CASSLGAGFDTQYF.

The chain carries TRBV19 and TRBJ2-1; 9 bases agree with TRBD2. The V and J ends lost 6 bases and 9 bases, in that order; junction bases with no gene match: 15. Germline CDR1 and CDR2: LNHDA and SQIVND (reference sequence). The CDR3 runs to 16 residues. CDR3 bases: TGTGCCAGTAGGGTTAGAGGTAGCGGGAGATCCGGTGAGCAGTTCTTC. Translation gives CASRVRGSGRSGEQFF.

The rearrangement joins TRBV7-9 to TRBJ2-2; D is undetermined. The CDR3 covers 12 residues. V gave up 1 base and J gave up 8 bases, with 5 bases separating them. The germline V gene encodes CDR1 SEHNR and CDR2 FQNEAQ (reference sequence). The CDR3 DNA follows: TGTGCCAGCAGCTTAGTGCTAGGGGAGCTGTTTTTT. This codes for CASSLVLGELFF.

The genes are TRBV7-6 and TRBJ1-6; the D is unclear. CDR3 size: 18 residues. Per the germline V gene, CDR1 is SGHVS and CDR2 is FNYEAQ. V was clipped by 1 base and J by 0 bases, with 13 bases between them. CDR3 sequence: CASSLEADGSSYNSPLHF. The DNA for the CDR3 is TGTGCCAGCAGCTTAGAGGCGGACGGGAGCTCCTATAATTCACCCCTCCACTTT. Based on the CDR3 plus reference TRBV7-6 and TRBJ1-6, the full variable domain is GAGVSQSPRYKVTKRGQDVALRCDPISGHVSLYWYRQALGQGPEFLTYFNYEAQQDKSGLPNDRFSAERPEGSISTLTIQRTEQRDSAMYRCASSLEADGSSYNSPLHFGNGTRLTVT.

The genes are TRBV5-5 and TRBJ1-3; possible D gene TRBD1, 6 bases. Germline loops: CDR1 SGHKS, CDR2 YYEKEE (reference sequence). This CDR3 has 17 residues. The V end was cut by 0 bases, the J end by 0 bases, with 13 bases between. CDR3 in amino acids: CASSLDPGVRSGNTIYF. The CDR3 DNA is TGTGCCAGCAGCTTGGATCCAGGGGTACGCTCTGGAAACACCATATATTTT.

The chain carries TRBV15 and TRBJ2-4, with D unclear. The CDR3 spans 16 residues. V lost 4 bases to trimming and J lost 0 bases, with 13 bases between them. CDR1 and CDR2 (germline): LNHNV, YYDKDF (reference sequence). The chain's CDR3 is CATSIGTSIAKNIQYF. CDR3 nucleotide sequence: TGTGCCACCAGCATCGGCACTTCCATAGCCAAAAACATTCAGTACTTC.

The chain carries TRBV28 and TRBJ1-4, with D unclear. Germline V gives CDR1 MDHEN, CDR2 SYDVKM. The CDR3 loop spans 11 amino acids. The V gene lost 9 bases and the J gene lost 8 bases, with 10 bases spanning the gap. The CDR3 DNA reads TGTGCCAGGGGAGGTCTAGAAAAACTGTTTTTT. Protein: CARGGLEKLFF.

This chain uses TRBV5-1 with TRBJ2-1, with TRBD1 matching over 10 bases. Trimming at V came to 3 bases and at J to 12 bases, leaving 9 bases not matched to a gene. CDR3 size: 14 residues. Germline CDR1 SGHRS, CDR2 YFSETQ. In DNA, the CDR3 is TGCGCCAGCAGCTCCACCGGGACAGGGGTAGGGCAGTTCTTC. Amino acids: CASSSTGTGVGQFF. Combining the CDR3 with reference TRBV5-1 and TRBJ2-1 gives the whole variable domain KAGVTQTPRYLIKTRGQQVTLSCSPISGHRSVSWYQQTPGQGLQFLFEYFSETQRNKGNFPGRFSGRQFSNSRSEMNVSTLELGDSALYLCASSSTGTGVGQFFGPGTRLTVL.

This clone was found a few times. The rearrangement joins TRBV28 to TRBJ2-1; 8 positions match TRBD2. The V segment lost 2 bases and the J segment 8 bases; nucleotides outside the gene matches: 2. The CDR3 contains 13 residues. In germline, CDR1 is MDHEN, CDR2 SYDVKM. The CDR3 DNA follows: TGTGCCAGCAGTTTAGGCGGGAGGCATGAGCAGTTCTTC. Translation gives CASSLGGRHEQFF.

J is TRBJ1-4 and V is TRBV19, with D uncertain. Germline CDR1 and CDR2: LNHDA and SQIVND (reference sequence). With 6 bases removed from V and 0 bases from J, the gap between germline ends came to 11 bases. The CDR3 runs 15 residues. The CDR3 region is CASSPTVATNEKLFF. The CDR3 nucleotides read TGTGCCAGTAGCCCGACGGTTGCAACTAATGAAAAACTGTTTTTT. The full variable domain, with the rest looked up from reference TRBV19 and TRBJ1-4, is DGGITQSPKYLFRKEGQNVTLSCEQNLNHDAMYWYRQDPGQGLRLIYYSQIVNDFQKGDIAEGYSVSREKKESFPLTVTSAQKNPTAFYLCASSPTVATNEKLFFGSGTQLSVL.

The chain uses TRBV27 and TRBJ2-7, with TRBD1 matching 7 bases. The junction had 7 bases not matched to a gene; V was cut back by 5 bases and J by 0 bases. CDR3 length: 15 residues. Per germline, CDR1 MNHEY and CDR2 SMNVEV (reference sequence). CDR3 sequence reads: CASSGGQTPSYEQYF. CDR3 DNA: TGTGCCAGCAGTGGGGGACAGACCCCCTCCTACGAGCAGTACTTC.